The 28 T cell receptor beta chains listed next were all sequenced from one sample in a study of T-cell reconstitution after alpha-beta-depleted transplantation in children. The library targeted TCRbeta and was prepared with unique molecular identifiers. TCRdb itself ran the PCR reads through MiXCR, one entry per CDR3 protein. In the table there are fewer than 500,000 distinct CDR3 sequences, over 40% of which are singletons. The specimen was PBMCs, collected before TCRalphabeta/CD19-depleted stem cell transplant. The receptors stem from a girl aged 2 to 9 with aplastic anemia, due to receive a stem cell transplant.

V usage is TRBV12-3 or TRBV12-4 and J usage is TRBJ2-4; 8 bases are a match to TRBD1. This CDR3 has 12 amino acids. V lost 5 bases, J lost 15 bases, and 9 bases stayed unmatched. The CDR3 loop is CASSPDQGARYF. CDR3 DNA sequence: TGTGCCAGCAGTCCTGATCAGGGGGCACGGTACTTC.

V and J are TRBV9 and TRBJ1-2, with a tentative D call TRBD1 (6 bases). V gave up 1 base and J gave up 8 bases, with 21 bases separating them. This CDR3 is built from 16 residues. CDR1 is SGDLS and CDR2 is YYNGEE in the germline V gene. Here the CDR3 DNA reads TGTGCCAGCAGCGTAAGCCAGGGGCCTTTCACGCGGGGCTACACCTTC. Protein: CASSVSQGPFTRGYTF.

Only a few counts were recorded for this clonotype. The CDR3 DNA sequence: TGCAGCGTTGTGGGGGGACCCTACAATGAGCAGTTCTTC. It is translated as CSVVGGPYNEQFF. The chain links TRBV29-1 to TRBJ2-1; D is possibly TRBD2 (6 bases). V gave up 4 bases and J gave up 2 bases, with 9 bases separating them. There are 13 residues in the CDR3. CDR1 is SQVTM, CDR2 ANQGSEA, per germline.

This chain uses TRBV7-4 with TRBJ2-5; 10 positions match TRBD1. Unmatched junction bases numbered 2, after V lost 3 bases and J lost 1 base. CDR1 is SGHVT and CDR2 is SQSDAQ in the germline V gene. This CDR3 is built from 15 residues. The CDR3 is CASSFGTGAQETQYF. CDR3 nucleotides: TGTGCCAGCAGCTTCGGGACAGGGGCCCAAGAGACCCAGTACTTC. The full variable domain, its missing parts supplied by reference TRBV7-4 and TRBJ2-5, is GAGVSQSPRYKVAKRGRDVALRCDSISGHVTLYWYRQTLGQGSEVLTYSQSDAQRDKSGRPSGRFSAERPERSVSTLKIQRTEQGDSAVYLCASSFGTGAQETQYFGPGTRLLVL.

Comment on this clonotype: At one boundary the junction diverges from the germline segment, which might be a read error. V is TRBV7-3 and J is TRBJ2-5; 7 nucleotides match TRBD1. CDR1 and CDR2 (germline): SGHTA, FQGTGA. The CDR3 totals 13 residues. The CDR3 is CASSYRGSETRYF. CDR3 coding DNA: TGTGCCAGCAGCTACAGGGGTAGCGAGACCCGGTACTTC. Based on the CDR3 plus reference TRBV7-3 and TRBJ2-5, the full variable domain is GAGVSQTPSNKVTEKGKYVELRCDPISGHTALYWYRQSLGQGPEFLIYFQGTGAADDSGLPNDRFFAVRPEGSVSTLKIQRTERGDSAVYLCASSYRGSETRYFGPGTRLLVL.

This clonotype has only one observation. This chain links TRBV6-2 or TRBV6-3 with TRBJ2-5, with 7 bases lining up with TRBD1. The CDR3 is made up of 13 amino acids. V gave up 4 bases and J gave up 5 bases; unmatched junction bases: 4. Germline CDR1 reads MNHEY; CDR2 reads SVGEGT. CDR3 amino acids: CASSWDRRETQYF. The CDR3 bases are TGTGCCAGCAGTTGGGACAGAAGGGAGACCCAGTACTTC.

The gene calls are TRBV7-9 and TRBJ2-3; TRBD2 might be the D (7 bases). This CDR3 has 15 residues. Germline-derived CDR1 and CDR2 are SEHNR and FQNEAQ (reference sequence). V was cut by 3 bases and J by 2 bases, with 12 bases left in between. This chain's CDR3 is CASSLGGGNTDTQYF. The CDR3 DNA reads as TGTGCCAGCAGCTTGGGGGGGGGCAACACAGATACGCAGTATTTT.

This clonotype showed up just once. The chain employs TRBV12-3 or TRBV12-4 and TRBJ2-1, with D tentatively TRBD2 (5 bases). The CDR3 extends over 15 amino acids. Deletions cut 7 bases from V and 2 bases from J, with 15 bases between. The CDR3 nucleotides are TGTGCCAGCAATTTGGAGTTCGGGGCCTACAATGAGCAGTTCTTC. Encoded protein: CASNLEFGAYNEQFF.

The chain carries TRBV7-2 and TRBJ2-1; 9 bases map to TRBD2. Germline V CDR1 and CDR2: SGHTA, FQGNSA. V lost 5 bases and J lost 6; bases outside the gene matches: 5. CDR3 length: 14 residues. The CDR3, as DNA: TGTGCCAGCAGCCGTAATAGCGGGGGCAATGAGCAGTTCTTC. It yields the protein CASSRNSGGNEQFF.

This chain joins TRBV10-3 and TRBJ2-7, with 7 bases that match TRBD1. This CDR3 is 15 amino acids long. Germline values: CDR1 ENHRY, CDR2 SYGVKD. After removal of 0 bases from V and 2 bases from J, the junction contained 4 bases not matched to a gene. The CDR3 is CAISESAGGPYEQYF. The CDR3, as DNA: TGTGCCATCAGTGAGTCCGCAGGGGGACCCTACGAGCAGTACTTC.

This clonotype was seen at least ten times. The rearrangement joins TRBV6-2 or TRBV6-3 to TRBJ1-5; D is ambiguous. V lost 4 bases and J 0 bases, leaving 10 bases between the germline ends. The germline V gene has CDR1 MNHEY and CDR2 SVGEGT. This CDR3 is built from 15 residues. The CDR3: CASSWYGNSNQPQHF. For the CDR3, the DNA is TGTGCCAGCAGTTGGTATGGCAATAGCAATCAGCCCCAGCATTTT.

This chain uses TRBV10-1 with TRBJ2-5, with 7 nucleotides matching TRBD2. The J segment lost 5 bases and the V segment lost 3 bases, leaving 6 bases of the junction unmatched. Germline CDR1 WNHNN, CDR2 SYGVQD (reference sequence). This CDR3 has 14 residues. The CDR3 nucleotides are TGCGCCAGCAGTGACGGCGGGAGTCGGGAGACCCAGTACTTC. It codes for CASSDGGSRETQYF.

In its sample, this clonotype was seen a few times. The V and J genes are TRBV20-1 and TRBJ2-1, with 13 bases identical to TRBD2. This CDR3 comprises 16 residues. V was pared by 0 bases and J by 3 bases, with 2 bases of the junction left unmatched. CDR1 is DFQATT, CDR2 SNEGSKA, per germline (reference sequence). CDR3 sequence: CSAREGTSGNYNEQFF. CDR3 coding DNA: TGCAGTGCTAGAGAGGGGACTAGCGGGAACTACAATGAGCAGTTCTTC.

This clonotype has just a few counts. The rearrangement uses TRBV5-1 and TRBJ2-3; D is ambiguous. Trimming pared 0 bases from V and 4 bases from J, leaving 6 bases between. The germline V gene has CDR1 SGHRS and CDR2 YFSETQ. There are 13 residues in the CDR3. The CDR3 loop reads CASSLDSADTQYF. DNA for the CDR3: TGCGCCAGCAGCTTGGATTCCGCAGATACGCAGTATTTT.

The table lists this clonotype with many counts. The V gene is TRBV20-1, the J gene TRBJ1-4; 7 nucleotides line up with TRBD1. The V segment lost 7 bases and the J segment 6 bases; nucleotides outside the gene matches: 8. CDR1 and CDR2 (germline): DFQATT, SNEGSKA (reference sequence). The CDR3 loop spans 13 amino acids. The CDR3: CSGQGGVYEKLFF. CDR3 coding DNA: TGCAGTGGTCAAGGGGGCGTTTATGAAAAACTGTTTTTT.

This clonotype has ten or more counts. The chain carries TRBV12-3 or TRBV12-4 and TRBJ1-1, with a weak D call TRBD1 (5 bases). V dropped 3 bases and J dropped 10 bases, with 12 bases sitting between them. CDR3 length: 12 amino acids. CDR3 residues: CASSLTESGAFF. The CDR3 DNA sequence: TGTGCCAGCAGTTTGACAGAAAGTGGAGCTTTCTTT.

This clonotype has a handful of counts. This chain connects TRBV7-2 to TRBJ2-1; D tentatively reads TRBD1 or TRBD2 (5 bases each). Per the germline V gene, CDR1 is SGHTA and CDR2 is FQGNSA. Trimming removed 5 bases at V and 12 bases at J, with 14 bases between. This CDR3 has 12 amino acids. CDR3 sequence: CASSLGAGGQFF. The CDR3 bases are TGTGCCAGCAGCCTAGGGGCGGGCGGGCAGTTCTTC.

This clonotype was detected ten times or more. V is TRBV5-6 and J is TRBJ2-7; TRBD1 aligns across 9 bases. This CDR3 has 15 residues. Trimming removed 1 base from V and 1 base from J; junction bases left unmatched: 3. Germline assignment: CDR1 SGHDT and CDR2 YYEEEE. The CDR3 region has the DNA TGTGCCAGCAGCTTGTGGGACAGGGCGTCCTACGAGCAGTACTTC. Amino acids: CASSLWDRASYEQYF.

This clonotype was recorded at least ten times. This chain connects TRBV5-5 to TRBJ2-5, with 9 bases aligning to TRBD2. J lost 8 bases, V lost 2 bases, and 10 bases had no gene match. CDR1 SGHKS and CDR2 YYEKEE come from the germline V gene (reference sequence). The CDR3 totals 15 residues. In nucleotides, the CDR3 is TGTGCCAGCAGCTTCAGAGTTCAGCGGGAGGATACCCAGTACTTC. Its translation: CASSFRVQREDTQYF.

This clonotype was counted only a few times. The V and J genes are TRBV2 and TRBJ1-3; D is unresolved. This CDR3 is built from 15 residues. The V and J ends lost 7 bases and 7 bases respectively, with 20 bases between them. Germline V lookup: CDR1 SNHLY, CDR2 FYNNEI. The CDR3 region is CASTERGIRSNTIYF. For the CDR3, the DNA is TGTGCCAGCACCGAACGAGGGATAAGGTCCAACACCATATATTTT.

This clonotype was detected ten times or more. The rearrangement uses TRBV20-1 and TRBJ2-4, with 7 bases fitting TRBD1. The CDR3 totals 15 residues. V lost 5 bases, J lost 4 bases, and 11 bases stayed unmatched. Germline CDR1 and CDR2: DFQATT and SNEGSKA (reference sequence). The CDR3 sequence: CSACRPGTAKNIQYF. For the CDR3, the DNA is TGCAGTGCTTGCCGCCCCGGGACAGCTAAAAACATTCAGTACTTC.

Points on this clonotype: Because it lacks the conserved phenylalanine or tryptophan at the end, this CDR3 is likely a read error. Because the CDR3's place on the DNA is in doubt, the DNA is left out and the CDR3 is given as listed by TCRdb. The chain has TRBV29-1 and TRBJ2-7; the table's D gene call, TRBD1, was not cross checked with the DNA. Germline V gene data show CDR1 as SQVTM and CDR2 as ANQGSEA. The CDR3 length is 12 residues, termini included. CDR3 loop: CSVDHWTGNRLI.

The J gene is TRBJ1-5, the V gene TRBV29-1; 7 bases match TRBD1. J was trimmed by 0 bases and V by 6 bases; bases with no gene match: 5. The CDR3 runs to 14 residues. CDR1 and CDR2 from the germline V gene are SQVTM and ANQGSEA. CDR3 DNA sequence: TGCAGCGTCGCGACAGGGTCTAGCAATCAGCCCCAGCATTTT. Amino acid sequence: CSVATGSSNQPQHF.

The gene calls are TRBV20-1 and TRBJ2-7, with D unclear. The CDR3 is 15 amino acids. The ends were cut back, 7 bases at V and 1 base at J, with 20 bases in the middle. Germline CDR1 DFQATT, CDR2 SNEGSKA (reference sequence). CDR3 protein: CSVRRSASSSYEQYF. Here the CDR3 DNA reads TGCAGTGTCAGAAGGTCAGCGTCGAGTTCCTACGAGCAGTACTTC.

The chain has TRBV5-8 and TRBJ2-7; 10 bases align to TRBD2. This CDR3 contains 14 residues. V shed 0 bases, J shed 6 bases, and the junction held 3 bases outside the gene matches. Germline V gene lookup returns CDR1 SGHTS and CDR2 YDEGEE. The CDR3 DNA follows: TGTGCCAGCAGCTTGGCTAGCGGGAGAGGCGAGCAGTACTTC. It translates to CASSLASGRGEQYF. Full variable domain (outside the CDR3, taken from reference TRBV5-8 and TRBJ2-7): EAGVTQSPTHLIKTRGQQATLRCSPISGHTSVYWYQQALGLGLQFLLWYDEGEERNRGNFPPRFSGRQFPNYSSELNVNALELEDSALYLCASSLASGRGEQYFGPGTRLTVT.

There are a few counts of this clonotype. The gene calls are TRBV4-2 and TRBJ2-1; 14 bases fit TRBD2. Germline-derived CDR1 and CDR2 are LGHNA and YNFKEQ. V lost 6 bases, J lost 8 bases, and 3 bases stayed unmatched. This CDR3 comprises 14 residues. The CDR3 bases are TGTGCCAGCAGTGCGACTAGCGGGAGGGATGAGCAGTTCTTC. It encodes CASSATSGRDEQFF.

This clonotype was seen more than once but under ten times. The chain recombines TRBV2 with TRBJ1-6, with TRBD1 matching 9 bases. The CDR3 contains 19 residues. V lost 6 bases to trimming and J lost 6 bases; unmatched junction nucleotides: 18. In germline, CDR1 is SNHLY, CDR2 FYNNEI. As DNA, the CDR3 is TGTGCCAGCAGCGCTCCCGGTGATCTGGACAGGGGCGTTAATTCACCCCTCCACTTT. Translated, it gives CASSAPGDLDRGVNSPLHF.

This clonotype was observed a few times. The genes are TRBV6-2 or TRBV6-3 and TRBJ2-5; perhaps TRBD1 as D (5 bases). This CDR3 region has 11 residues. Trimming removed 6 bases at V and 3 bases at J, with 5 bases between. The germline V gene has CDR1 MNHEY and CDR2 SVGEGT. CDR3 in DNA: TGTGCCAGCAGGACAGAAGAGACCCAGTACTTC. Translating gives CASRTEETQYF.